What follows are 27 T cell receptor beta chains derived from one specimen sequenced in a study of T cells in Graves' hyperthyroidism and ophthalmopathy. RNA transcripts served as the template for amplifying TCR beta CDR3 regions. TCR CDR3 regions were first amplified by RT-PCR with HTBI primers. From the multiplex PCR reads, TCRdb called clonotypes with MiXCR, one entry per CDR3 protein. The repertoire holds approximately 400,000 distinct CDR3 sequences, with less than 20% as singletons. Input material: blood. These TCRs come from a man in his late teens or twenties with Graves' ophthalmopathy.

In its sample, this clonotype was seen a few times. The chain recombines TRBV19 with TRBJ1-1; a possible D gene is TRBD1 (5 bases). The CDR3 runs 17 residues. The germline V gene encodes CDR1 LNHDA and CDR2 SQIVND (reference sequence). The ends were cut back, 5 bases at V and 4 bases at J, with 23 bases in the middle. This chain's CDR3 is CASSDVGHHLIRTEAFF. CDR3 sequence (DNA): TGTGCCAGTAGTGATGTCGGACACCACCTAATTCGCACTGAAGCTTTCTTT.

At least ten counts were recorded for this clonotype. The V call is TRBV11-2, the J call TRBJ1-2; D remains unclear. Between the trimmed V and J ends, which lost 5 bases and 0 bases, there was a span of 10 bases. Looked up from germline, CDR1 is SGHAT and CDR2 is FQNNGV. The CDR3 sequence is 14 residues long. The DNA for the CDR3 is TGTGCCAGCAGCCCCCGTCACTCTAACTATGGCTACACCTTC. Translated, it gives CASSPRHSNYGYTF. Variable domain in full (rest from reference TRBV11-2 and TRBJ1-2): EAGVAQSPRYKIIEKRQSVAFWCNPISGHATLYWYQQILGQGPKLLIQFQNNGVVDDSQLPKDRFSAERLKGVDSTLKIQPAKLEDSAVYLCASSPRHSNYGYTFGSGTRLTVV.

This clonotype was found many times. The V gene is TRBV7-2, the J gene TRBJ2-1; 7 bases are shared with TRBD1. CDR1 is SGHTA, CDR2 FQGNSA, per germline. Trimming cost V 2 bases and J 9 bases; bases outside gene matches: 7. The CDR3 spans 14 residues. This chain's CDR3 is CASSLSRGLFEQFF. The CDR3 DNA sequence: TGTGCCAGCAGCTTAAGTAGGGGGCTGTTTGAGCAGTTCTTC. Using reference TRBV7-2 and TRBJ2-1 for the parts outside the CDR3, the full variable domain is GAGVSQSPSNKVTEKGKDVELRCDPISGHTALYWYRQSLGQGLEFLIYFQGNSAPDKSGLPSDRFSAERTGGSVSTLTIQRTQQEDSAVYLCASSLSRGLFEQFFGPGTRLTVL.

This sequence joins TRBV5-1 and TRBJ2-2; 11 nucleotides line up with TRBD2. This CDR3 has 15 amino acids. Looked up from germline, CDR1 is SGHRS and CDR2 is YFSETQ. With V trimmed by 3 bases and J by 5 bases, 3 bases remained unmatched. The CDR3 nucleotides are TGCGCCAGCAGCTCCACTAGCGGGGGTACCGGGGAGCTGTTTTTT. This sequence encodes CASSSTSGGTGELFF.

This rearrangement joins TRBV15 to TRBJ1-1; weak D call: TRBD1 (6 bases). This CDR3 contains 16 residues. Deletions cut 3 bases from V and 3 bases from J, with 17 bases between. CDR1 and CDR2 (germline): LNHNV, YYDKDF (reference sequence). CDR3 sequence: CATSRGGRAFDTEAFF. CDR3 DNA: TGTGCCACCAGCAGGGGGGGCAGGGCCTTTGACACTGAAGCTTTCTTT.

The CDR3 nucleotides read TGCGCCAGCGCTGTAGGTGACCAGAGCACAGATACGCAGTATTTT. Its translation: CASAVGDQSTDTQYF. J is TRBJ2-3 and V is TRBV5-1; D is ambiguous. Germline V gives CDR1 SGHRS, CDR2 YFSETQ. The V end lost 7 bases, the J end lost 0 bases, and 15 bases lay between the germline ends. The CDR3 extends over 15 amino acids.

This clonotype was observed at least ten times. The V gene is TRBV6-2 or TRBV6-3, the J gene TRBJ2-3; a possible D gene is TRBD2 (7 bases). V was clipped by 2 bases and J by 2 bases, with 14 bases between them. The CDR3 has 16 amino acids. From germline, CDR1 is MNHEY and CDR2 SVGEGT. The CDR3 protein is CASSYRGASYTDTQYF. The CDR3 nucleotides read TGTGCCAGCAGTTACCGGGGGGCCTCCTACACAGATACGCAGTATTTT.

This clonotype was recorded at least ten times. This chain connects TRBV3-1 to TRBJ2-1, with 14 bases aligning to TRBD2. This CDR3 spans 16 amino acids. After removal of 3 bases from V and 8 bases from J, the junction contained 6 bases not matched to a gene. From germline, CDR1 is LGHDT and CDR2 YNNKEL (reference sequence). Here the CDR3 reads CASSQTSGGAGDEQFF. The CDR3 nucleotides are TGTGCCAGCAGCCAGACTAGCGGGGGGGCAGGCGATGAGCAGTTCTTC.

V and J are TRBV28 and TRBJ2-2; D is uncertain. The ends were cut back, 3 bases at V and 6 bases at J, with 8 bases in the middle. Germline CDR1 MDHEN, CDR2 SYDVKM. CDR3 length equals 13 residues. Written as DNA, the CDR3 is TGTGCCAGCAGTTTGGGCAAAGCCGGGGAGCTGTTTTTT. This encodes CASSLGKAGELFF.

J is TRBJ1-6 and V is TRBV3-1, with D perhaps matching TRBD1 (6 bases). CDR1 and CDR2 (germline): LGHDT, YNNKEL (reference sequence). The CDR3 covers 16 residues. V lost 0 bases and J lost 8, with 14 bases in between. Here the CDR3 DNA reads TGTGCCAGCAGCCAAGAAGGAGGGGGGTCGGATTCACCCCTCCACTTT. Protein sequence: CASSQEGGGSDSPLHF.

V is TRBV9 and J is TRBJ2-5; no reliable D call. Germline assignment: CDR1 SGDLS and CDR2 YYNGEE. This CDR3 comprises 14 residues. With 4 bases removed from V and 3 bases from J, the gap between germline ends came to 13 bases. CDR3 sequence reads: CASSFRGEKETQYF. DNA of the CDR3: TGTGCCAGCAGCTTCCGAGGAGAGAAAGAGACCCAGTACTTC.

The chain has TRBV3-1 and TRBJ1-2; 7 bases agree with TRBD1. After removal of 5 bases from V and 8 bases from J, the junction contained 17 bases not matched to a gene. From germline, CDR1 is LGHDT and CDR2 YNNKEL (reference sequence). CDR3 length equals 16 residues. In nucleotides, the CDR3 is TGTGCCAGCAGCGTAGGGGGGTTAGGGGGCCTACGAGGCTACACCTTC. This sequence encodes CASSVGGLGGLRGYTF. The full variable domain, its missing parts supplied by reference TRBV3-1 and TRBJ1-2, is DTAVSQTPKYLVTQMGNDKSIKCEQNLGHDTMYWYKQDSKKFLKIMFSYNNKELIINETVPNRFSPKSPDKAHLNLHINSLELGDSAVYFCASSVGGLGGLRGYTFGSGTRLTVV.

A single count supports this clonotype. This chain joins TRBV28 and TRBJ2-7; TRBD1 matches 7 bases. V was clipped by 3 bases and J by 3 bases; unmatched bases: 8. The CDR3 runs to 15 residues. Germline loops: CDR1 MDHEN, CDR2 SYDVKM. CDR3 nucleotides: TGTGCCAGCAGTTTCCCTCGTGCAGGGGGCTACGAGCAGTACTTC. This encodes CASSFPRAGGYEQYF.

The chain carries TRBV7-9 and TRBJ2-5, with 9 bases that match TRBD1. From germline, CDR1 is SEHNR and CDR2 FQNEAQ (reference sequence). With V trimmed by 4 bases and J by 7 bases, 7 bases remained unmatched. This CDR3 is built from 14 residues. The DNA of the CDR3 is TGTGCCAGCAGCTCCACAGGGGGCCGAGTGACCCAGTACTTC. Translating gives CASSSTGGRVTQYF. Combining the CDR3 with reference TRBV7-9 and TRBJ2-5 gives the whole variable domain DTGVSQNPRHKITKRGQNVTFRCDPISEHNRLYWYRQTLGQGPEFLTYFQNEAQLEKSRLLSDRFSAERPKGSFSTLEIQRTEQGDSAMYLCASSSTGGRVTQYFGPGTRLLVL.

The sample holds many counts of this clonotype. The chain carries TRBV2 and TRBJ1-1, with D uncertain. The CDR3 is 12 amino acids. V was shortened by 3 bases and J by 11 bases, with 13 bases between the two germline ends. Germline V CDR1 and CDR2: SNHLY, FYNNEI. CDR3 DNA: TGTGCCAGCAGTGAGGCCACCCAGAGGGCTTTCTTT. Encoded protein: CASSEATQRAFF.

This clonotype has at least ten counts. This chain uses TRBV3-1 with TRBJ1-2; 8 nucleotides agree with TRBD1. V trimming: 7 bases; J trimming: 6 bases; junction bases outside the gene matches: 7. The germline gives CDR1 LGHDT, CDR2 YNNKEL (reference sequence). The CDR3 is 13 residues long. CDR3 amino acids: CASTPSTGDGYTF. The CDR3 DNA reads as TGTGCCAGCACCCCGTCGACAGGGGATGGCTACACCTTC.

This clonotype was counted at least ten times. The chain recombines TRBV5-1 with TRBJ2-7; D is ambiguous. Trimming removed 2 bases from V and 6 bases from J, with 9 bases in between. This CDR3 comprises 12 residues. CDR1 SGHRS and CDR2 YFSETQ come from the germline V gene. The CDR3 coding sequence is TGCGCCAGCAGCTTCGCCGAGAGCGAGCAGTACTTC. Protein sequence: CASSFAESEQYF.

The V call is TRBV11-2, the J call TRBJ2-7; no clear D gene. With 3 bases removed from V and 2 bases from J, the gap between germline ends came to 14 bases. The CDR3 sequence is 15 residues long. Germline values: CDR1 SGHAT, CDR2 FQNNGV. This CDR3 reads CASSLEGRATYEQYF. The CDR3 DNA reads TGTGCCAGCAGCTTGGAAGGTAGGGCTACCTACGAGCAGTACTTC.

In its sample, this clonotype was seen many times. The V gene is TRBV2, the J gene TRBJ1-2; D not certain. V lost 1 base and J lost 4, with 7 bases in between. The CDR3 loop spans 13 amino acids. Germline CDR1 and CDR2: SNHLY and FYNNEI. The CDR3 spells CASSEGESYGYTF. The DNA of the CDR3 is TGTGCCAGCAGTGAAGGGGAGAGCTATGGCTACACCTTC.

This clonotype was observed a few times. The chain joins TRBV19 to TRBJ1-5; D remains ambiguous. The CDR3 has 16 amino acids. Germline CDR1 reads LNHDA; CDR2 reads SQIVND (reference sequence). V was clipped by 1 base and J by 0 bases, with 10 bases between them. CDR3 in amino acids: CASSIGRGSSNQPQHF. The DNA of the CDR3 is TGTGCCAGTAGTATAGGACGAGGATCTAGCAATCAGCCCCAGCATTTT.

V gene TRBV12-3 or TRBV12-4 combines with J gene TRBJ2-5, with 9 bases identical to TRBD1. With 8 bases clipped from V and 8 bases from J, the junction kept 9 bases outside the gene matches. The CDR3 totals 13 residues. CDR3 coding DNA: TGTGCCAGCGCCTTCGGACAGGGGAGAACCCAGTACTTC. Translating gives CASAFGQGRTQYF.

V usage is TRBV5-8 and J usage is TRBJ1-4, with D possibly TRBD1 on 5 matching bases. The germline CDR1 and CDR2 sequences are SGHTS and YDEGEE. Trimming cost V 1 base and J 3 bases, with 13 bases left between them. CDR3 length: 16 residues. CDR3 in amino acids: CASSLLGTTSNEKLFF. DNA for the CDR3: TGTGCCAGCAGCTTGTTAGGGACTACCTCTAATGAAAAACTGTTTTTT. Based on the CDR3 plus reference TRBV5-8 and TRBJ1-4, the full variable domain is EAGVTQSPTHLIKTRGQQATLRCSPISGHTSVYWYQQALGLGLQFLLWYDEGEERNRGNFPPRFSGRQFPNYSSELNVNALELEDSALYLCASSLLGTTSNEKLFFGSGTQLSVL.

This clonotype was picked up many times. The rearrangement uses TRBV7-9 and TRBJ2-7, with D possibly TRBD2 on 6 matching bases. The germline V and J ends were trimmed by 6 bases and 2 bases, with 17 bases remaining between them. Germline V lookup: CDR1 SEHNR, CDR2 FQNEAQ (reference sequence). This CDR3 spans 15 amino acids. CDR3 in DNA: TGTGCCAGCAGTTCCGGGACTCTGTTTACCTACGAGCAGTACTTC. Its translation: CASSSGTLFTYEQYF.

This clonotype was detected many times. CDR3 residues: CASSWGGTTLSSNQPQHF. The CDR3 DNA is TGTGCCAGCAGTTGGGGGGGCACCACCCTTAGTAGCAATCAGCCCCAGCATTTT. The genes are TRBV12-3 or TRBV12-4 and TRBJ1-5, with D perhaps TRBD1 (6 bases). V lost 4 bases, J lost 0 bases, and 19 bases lay in between. CDR3 length: 18 amino acids.

At least ten counts were recorded for this clonotype. This chain connects TRBV7-9 to TRBJ2-5; 7 bases map to TRBD1. The CDR3 extends over 14 amino acids. The J segment lost 2 bases and the V segment lost 5 bases, leaving 5 bases of the junction unmatched. From germline, CDR1 is SEHNR and CDR2 FQNEAQ (reference sequence). The DNA for the CDR3 is TGTGCCAGCAGCGCTCCGGGACAGCAAGAGACCCAGTACTTC. This encodes CASSAPGQQETQYF.

Many counts were recorded for this clonotype. This chain connects TRBV20-1 to TRBJ2-7; D not certain. CDR1 and CDR2 (germline): DFQATT, SNEGSKA (reference sequence). This CDR3 comprises 15 residues. Between the trimmed V and J ends, which lost 3 bases and 1 base, there was a span of 16 bases. CDR3 DNA sequence: TGCAGTGCTAGGGGTTGGCCGTCCGGATCCTACGAGCAGTACTTC. Protein sequence: CSARGWPSGSYEQYF.

The V call is TRBV29-1, the J call TRBJ2-1; D call uncertain. There are 14 residues in the CDR3. Germline CDR1 is SQVTM and CDR2 is ANQGSEA. Trimming took off 3 bases at V and 3 bases at J, with 12 bases between the two ends. The CDR3 coding sequence is TGCAGCGTTGAGGAGACCTCTCACTACAATGAGCAGTTCTTC. This sequence encodes CSVEETSHYNEQFF.